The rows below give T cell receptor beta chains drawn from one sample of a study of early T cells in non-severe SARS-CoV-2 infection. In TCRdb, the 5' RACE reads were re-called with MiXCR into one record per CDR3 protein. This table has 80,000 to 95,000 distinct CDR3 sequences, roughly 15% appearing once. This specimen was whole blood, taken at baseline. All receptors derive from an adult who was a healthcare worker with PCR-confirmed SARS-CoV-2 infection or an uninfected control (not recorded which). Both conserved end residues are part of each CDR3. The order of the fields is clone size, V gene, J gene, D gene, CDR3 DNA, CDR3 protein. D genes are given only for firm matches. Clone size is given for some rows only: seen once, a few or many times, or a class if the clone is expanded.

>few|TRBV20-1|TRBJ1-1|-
TGCAGTGCTAGAGTAAGCGGGAACACTGAAGCTTTCTTT
CSARVSGNTEAFF
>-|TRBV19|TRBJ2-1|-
TGTGCCAGCAAAGCCTTAGACAGCTACAATGAGCAGTTCTTC
CASKALDSYNEQFF
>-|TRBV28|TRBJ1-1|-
TGTGCCAGCATATCAGGAGCAAACACTGAAGCTTTCTTT
CASISGANTEAFF
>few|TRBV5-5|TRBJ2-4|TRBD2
TGTGCCAGCAGCTTTCGTGAGACTAGCGGGAGGTCGGACATTCAGTACTTC
CASSFRETSGRSDIQYF
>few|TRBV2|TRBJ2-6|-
TGTGCCAGCAGGGACATTCGTAAGAGCTCTGGGGCCAACGTCCTGACTTTC
CASRDIRKSSGANVLTF
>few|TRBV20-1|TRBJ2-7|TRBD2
TGCAGTGCTAGAGATGGACTAGCGGGAACCTACGAGCAGTACTTC
CSARDGLAGTYEQYF
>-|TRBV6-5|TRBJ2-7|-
TGTGCCAGCAGTTCCGACCTATCTGTATACGAGCAGTACTTC
CASSSDLSVYEQYF
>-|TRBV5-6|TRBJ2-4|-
TGTGCCAGCAGCGGTGGGGGCCTGATTCAGTACTTC
CASSGGGLIQYF
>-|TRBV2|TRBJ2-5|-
TGTGCCAGCAGTGCCCTCTCAGGGCCGGAGACCCGGTACTTC
CASSALSGPETRYF
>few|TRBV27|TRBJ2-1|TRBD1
TGTGCCAGCAGTTTATGGTGGGACAGGGAACTCAATGAGCAGTTCTTC
CASSLWWDRELNEQFF
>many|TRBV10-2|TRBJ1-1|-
TGCGCCAGCCCGCGACATAGGAACACTGAAGCTTTCTTT
CASPRHRNTEAFF
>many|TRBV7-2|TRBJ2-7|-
TGTGCCAGCAGCTTAGGTACCTACGAGCAGTACTTC
CASSLGTYEQYF
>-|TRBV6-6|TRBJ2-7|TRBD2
TGTGCCAGCAGTCGTGGGGGGGTATTATACGAGCAGTACTTC
CASSRGGVLYEQYF
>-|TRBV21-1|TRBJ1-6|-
TGTGCCAGCAGCTTGCGGGACACCAATAATTCACCCCTCCACTTT
CASSLRDTNNSPLHF
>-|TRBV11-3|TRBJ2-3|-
TGTGCCAGCAGCTTAGAGAGGGTGGATACGCAGTATTTT
CASSLERVDTQYF
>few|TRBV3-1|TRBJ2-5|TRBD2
TGTGCCAGCAGCCAAGATCGAGCGGGAAGGGGGACCCAGTACTTC
CASSQDRAGRGTQYF
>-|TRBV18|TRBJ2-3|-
TGTGCCAGCTCACCACCGTGGCGGGGCACAGATACGCAGTATTTT
CASSPPWRGTDTQYF
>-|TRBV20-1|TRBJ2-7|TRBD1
TGCAGTGCTGCCGACAGGGGATACGAGCAGTACTTC
CSAADRGYEQYF
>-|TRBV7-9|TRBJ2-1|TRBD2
TGTGCCAGCAGCTCTAGCGGGGGAGCCAATGAGCAGTTCTTC
CASSSSGGANEQFF
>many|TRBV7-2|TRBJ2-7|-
TGTGCCAGCAGTTTACAGGGGAGGTCCTACGAGCAGTACTTC
CASSLQGRSYEQYF
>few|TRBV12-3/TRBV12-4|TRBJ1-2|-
TGTGCCAGCACCCGGGCAGGGGAACGTGATGGCTACACCTTC
CASTRAGERDGYTF
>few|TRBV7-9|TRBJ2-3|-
TGTGCCAGCAGCTCGGGGGTAGGGCCAGATACGCAGTATTTT
CASSSGVGPDTQYF
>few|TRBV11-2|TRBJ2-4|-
TGTGCCAGCAGCGCAATGGCCAAAAACATTCAGTACTTC
CASSAMAKNIQYF
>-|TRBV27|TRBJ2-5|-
TGTGCCAGCACCTGGGGGTTAGGAGAGACCCAGTACTTC
CASTWGLGETQYF
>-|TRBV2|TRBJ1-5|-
TGTGCCAGCAGTGCTGTCAGCAGCAATCAGCCCCAGCATTTT
CASSAVSSNQPQHF
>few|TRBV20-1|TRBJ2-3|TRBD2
TGCAGTGCTAGAGGGGGAGGGAGTTATACGCAGTATTTT
CSARGGGSYTQYF
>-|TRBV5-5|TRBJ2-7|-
TGTGCCAGCAGCTTGGAGGTGGGAGAGGTCTACGAGCAGTACTTC
CASSLEVGEVYEQYF
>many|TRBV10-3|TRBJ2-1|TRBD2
TGTGCCATCAGTGATGTGACTAGCGTGGTCAATGAGCAGTTCTTC
CAISDVTSVVNEQFF
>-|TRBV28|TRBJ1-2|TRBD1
TGTGCCAGCAGTTTGCGCCGGGACAGGGGGCTCTCAATCTACACCTTC
CASSLRRDRGLSIYTF
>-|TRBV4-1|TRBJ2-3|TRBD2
TGCGCCAGCAGCCAGGGGCCGCTAGCGGGAGTAGATACGCAGTATTTT
CASSQGPLAGVDTQYF
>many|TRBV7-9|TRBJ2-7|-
TGTGCCAGCACCGTCACAGGGACTGGAAACGAGCAGTACTTC
CASTVTGTGNEQYF
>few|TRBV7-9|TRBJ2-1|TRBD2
TGTGCCAGCAGTTTGACTAGCGGCTACTCCTACAATGAGCAGTTCTTC
CASSLTSGYSYNEQFF
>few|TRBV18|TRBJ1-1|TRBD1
TGTGCCAGCTCACCAAAACAGGGGGCAGAAGCTTTCTTT
CASSPKQGAEAFF
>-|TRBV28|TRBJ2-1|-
TGTGCCAGCAGGGGGACCAACTACAATGAGCAGTTCTTC
CASRGTNYNEQFF
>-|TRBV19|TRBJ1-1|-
TGTGCCAGTAGTTTCCTGCGGGGGCGCGAAATTGAAGCTTTCTTT
CASSFLRGREIEAFF
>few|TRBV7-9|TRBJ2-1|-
TGTGCCAGCACCTCCATGGGGCGCTTTGAGCAGTTCTTC
CASTSMGRFEQFF
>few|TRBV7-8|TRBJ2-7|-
TGTGCCAGCAGCACCCTATACGAGCAGTACTTC
CASSTLYEQYF
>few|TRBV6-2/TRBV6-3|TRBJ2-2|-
TGTGCCAGCGGGAGAAACACCGGGGAGCTGTTTTTT
CASGRNTGELFF
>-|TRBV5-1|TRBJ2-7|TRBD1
TGCGCCAGCAGCCCCACCGGGACAGGGGTTTGGGAGCAGTACTTC
CASSPTGTGVWEQYF
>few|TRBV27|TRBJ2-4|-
TGTGCCAGCAGTTTAGACAGGATTCAAAACATTCAGTACTTC
CASSLDRIQNIQYF
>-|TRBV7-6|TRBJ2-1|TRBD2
TGTGCCAGCAGCCAGGGACTAGCAAGCTCCTACAATGAGCAGTTCTTC
CASSQGLASSYNEQFF
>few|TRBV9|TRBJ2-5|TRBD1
TGTGCCAGCAGCGGAGGGACAGGGAAGACCCAGTACTTC
CASSGGTGKTQYF
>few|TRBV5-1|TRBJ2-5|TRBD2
TGCGCCAGCAGCTCTACTAGCGGCAAAGAGACCCAGTACTTC
CASSSTSGKETQYF